A single sample gave rise to the 17 T cell receptor beta chains below, sequenced in a study of T cell responses to AZD1222 COVID-19 vaccine. Sequencing used immunoSEQ multiplex PCR; TCRdb keeps in-frame clones, though not all of them. The data contain 130,000 to 150,000 clones, 93% of them singletons. This specimen was peripheral blood, taken after recovery from COVID-19. The receptors stem from an adult who had recovered from COVID-19.

The chain is built from TRBV28 and TRBJ1-3; D is uncertain. Trimming left V 2 bases short and J 0 bases short, with 14 bases between. The CDR3 loop spans 17 amino acids. Germline loops: CDR1 MDHEN, CDR2 SYDVKM. The CDR3 DNA sequence: TGTGCCAGCAGTTTAGGCTTCCGTCCGGGCTCTGGAAACACCATATATTTT. It codes for CASSLGFRPGSGNTIYF.

This chain uses TRBV24-1 with TRBJ2-3; a weak D match, TRBD2 (6 bases). The CDR3 has 17 residues. Trimming stripped 0 bases from V and 5 bases from J, with 17 bases between. CDR1 is KGHDR, CDR2 SFDVKD, per germline. In DNA, the CDR3 is TGTGCCACCAGTGATTTGCGGGCGGGGTCCGGGGGAGATACGCAGTATTTT. Translating it yields CATSDLRAGSGGDTQYF.

The rearrangement joins TRBV3-1 (or the pseudogene TRBV3-2) to TRBJ1-1, with no clear D. The V and J ends lost 1 base and 0 bases respectively, with 24 bases between them. CDR1 and CDR2 from the germline V gene are LGHDT and YNNKEL (reference sequence). This CDR3 comprises 20 residues. The CDR3 nucleotides read TGTGCCAGCAGCCAAGGAGACTCCCGGTGGCAGGCCAACATGAACACTGAAGCTTTCTTT. It is translated as CASSQGDSRWQANMNTEAFF.

This chain links TRBV18 with TRBJ1-2; a possible D gene is TRBD1 (5 bases). The V gene lost 6 bases and the J gene lost 5 bases, with 22 bases spanning the gap. The CDR3 extends over 16 amino acids. Germline CDR1 reads KGHSH; CDR2 reads LQKENI. The CDR3 coding sequence is TGTGCCAGCTCCGCACGGCTGACCGGGACCGCATATGGCTACACCTTC. It translates to CASSARLTGTAYGYTF.

Only one count was recorded for this clone. The chain links TRBV20-1 to TRBJ2-1; TRBD2 agrees at 9 bases. V trimming: 3 bases; J trimming: 2 bases; junction bases outside the gene matches: 5. Looked up from germline, CDR1 is DFQATT and CDR2 is SNEGSKA (reference sequence). This CDR3 is 15 amino acids long. CDR3 coding DNA: TGCAGTGCTAGTATGGCGGGAGGGCCCTACAATGAGCAGTTCTTC. Translated, it gives CSASMAGGPYNEQFF.

This chain joins TRBV5-1 and TRBJ1-2; possibly TRBD1 for D (6 bases). Germline CDR1 and CDR2: SGHRS and YFSETQ. Trimming stripped 4 bases from V and 7 bases from J, with 11 bases between. This CDR3 contains 12 residues. The chain's CDR3 is CASSVQGGGYTF. Written as DNA, the CDR3 is TGCGCCAGCAGCGTACAGGGCGGTGGCTACACCTTC.

The J gene is TRBJ2-7, the V gene TRBV2, with D possibly TRBD1 on 6 matching bases. The V gene lost 8 bases and the J gene lost 4 bases, with 18 bases spanning the gap. The CDR3 has 14 residues. The V gene's germline CDR1 is SNHLY and CDR2 FYNNEI. CDR3 sequence reads: CASRTGRLYYEQYF. The CDR3 coding sequence is TGTGCCAGCCGAACAGGGAGATTATATTACGAGCAGTACTTC.

For the CDR3, the DNA is TGTGCCAGCAGAGGTGGAGGGGGCCTGGAGACCCAGTACTTC. Protein sequence: CASRGGGGLETQYF. V gene TRBV5-5 combines with J gene TRBJ2-5; TRBD1 might be the D (7 bases). This CDR3 region has 14 residues. The V gene's germline CDR1 is SGHKS and CDR2 YYEKEE (reference sequence). Trimming took 5 bases from V and 5 from J, leaving 16 bases between them. Using reference TRBV5-5 and TRBJ2-5 for the parts outside the CDR3, the full variable domain is DAGVTQSPTHLIKTRGQQVTLRCSPISGHKSVSWYQQVLGQGPQFIFQYYEKEERGRGNFPDRFSARQFPNYSSELNVNALLLGDSALYLCASRGGGGLETQYFGPGTRLLVL.

The CDR3 is CASSRDREGYTF. CDR3 bases: TGTGCCAGCAGCCGGGACAGGGAAGGCTACACCTTC. The rearrangement joins TRBV5-4 to TRBJ1-2; 9 bases agree with TRBD1. This CDR3 has 12 amino acids. Germline V gives CDR1 SGHNT, CDR2 YYREEE (reference sequence). Losses at the gene ends were 4 bases for V and 8 bases for J; bases not matched to a gene: 3.

V and J are TRBV12-3 or TRBV12-4 and TRBJ2-1; 8 nucleotides match TRBD2. V lost 3 bases and J lost 8; bases outside the gene matches: 3. The CDR3 length is 13 residues. The CDR3 is CASSFRGGDEQFF. CDR3 in DNA: TGTGCCAGCAGTTTTCGGGGGGGCGATGAGCAGTTCTTC.

This sequence joins TRBV5-8 and TRBJ1-1; possible D gene TRBD1, 6 bases. CDR1 is SGHTS, CDR2 YDEGEE, per germline. The CDR3 spans 13 residues. V was trimmed by 4 bases and J by 5 bases, leaving 12 bases between them. The CDR3: CASSTLRGTEAFF. The CDR3 region has the DNA TGTGCCAGCAGCACCTTAAGGGGGACTGAAGCTTTCTTT. The variable domain in full, with the rest retrieved from reference TRBV5-8 and TRBJ1-1, is EAGVTQSPTHLIKTRGQQATLRCSPISGHTSVYWYQQALGLGLQFLLWYDEGEERNRGNFPPRFSGRQFPNYSSELNVNALELEDSALYLCASSTLRGTEAFFGQGTRLTVV.

This chain connects TRBV9 to TRBJ2-1, with TRBD2 matching over 10 bases. The CDR3 spans 15 residues. The germline V gene encodes CDR1 SGDLS and CDR2 YYNGEE. V shed 2 bases and J 15 bases; nucleotides not matched to a gene: 14. The CDR3 here is CASSVPTFSGRPAFF. The CDR3 DNA reads as TGTGCCAGCAGCGTCCCCACCTTTAGCGGGAGGCCCGCGTTCTTC.

The J gene is TRBJ2-1, the V gene TRBV28; a possible D gene is TRBD2 (6 bases). In germline, CDR1 is MDHEN, CDR2 SYDVKM. This CDR3 region has 17 residues. V lost 7 bases to trimming and J lost 0 bases, with 19 bases between them. The CDR3 DNA reads as TGTGCCAGCACCTCAGCCGGGACTCCGACCTCCTACAATGAGCAGTTCTTC. This codes for CASTSAGTPTSYNEQFF.

For the CDR3, the DNA is TGTGCCAGCAGTCAGGGGGCAGAAGCTTTCTTT. Translation gives CASSQGAEAFF. V usage is TRBV6-4 and J usage is TRBJ1-1; TRBD1 agrees at 8 bases. The V and J ends lost 5 bases and 8 bases, in that order; junction bases with no gene match: 1. CDR1 and CDR2 from the germline V gene are MRHNA and SNTAGT. The CDR3 consists of 11 residues.

The chain employs TRBV5-1 and TRBJ2-5, with TRBD2 as a possible D gene (6 bases). With 2 bases removed from V and 3 bases from J, the gap between germline ends came to 14 bases. This CDR3 has 15 residues. Germline CDR1 is SGHRS and CDR2 is YFSETQ. CDR3 region: CASSFSGEDEETQYF. DNA for the CDR3: TGCGCCAGCAGCTTTTCCGGGGAGGACGAAGAGACCCAGTACTTC.

This rearrangement joins TRBV3-1 (or the pseudogene TRBV3-2) to TRBJ2-5, with 10 bases fitting TRBD1. The CDR3 contains 17 residues. Germline lookup yields CDR1 LGHDT and CDR2 YNNKEL (reference sequence). The trim removed 0 bases at V and 5 bases at J, leaving 9 bases unmatched. Here the CDR3 DNA reads TGTGCCAGCAGCCAAGATCCCCGACAGGGGGCGGGGGAGACCCAGTACTTC. It codes for CASSQDPRQGAGETQYF.

The chain employs TRBV9 and TRBJ2-3, with TRBD2 identical over 14 bases. Trimming removed 0 bases from V and 6 bases from J; junction bases left unmatched: 6. Germline V gene data show CDR1 as SGDLS and CDR2 as YYNGEE. This CDR3 comprises 17 residues. The DNA of the CDR3 is TGTGCCAGCAGCGTAGGGGGACTAGCGGGAGTAGGGGATACGCAGTATTTT. It specifies CASSVGGLAGVGDTQYF.